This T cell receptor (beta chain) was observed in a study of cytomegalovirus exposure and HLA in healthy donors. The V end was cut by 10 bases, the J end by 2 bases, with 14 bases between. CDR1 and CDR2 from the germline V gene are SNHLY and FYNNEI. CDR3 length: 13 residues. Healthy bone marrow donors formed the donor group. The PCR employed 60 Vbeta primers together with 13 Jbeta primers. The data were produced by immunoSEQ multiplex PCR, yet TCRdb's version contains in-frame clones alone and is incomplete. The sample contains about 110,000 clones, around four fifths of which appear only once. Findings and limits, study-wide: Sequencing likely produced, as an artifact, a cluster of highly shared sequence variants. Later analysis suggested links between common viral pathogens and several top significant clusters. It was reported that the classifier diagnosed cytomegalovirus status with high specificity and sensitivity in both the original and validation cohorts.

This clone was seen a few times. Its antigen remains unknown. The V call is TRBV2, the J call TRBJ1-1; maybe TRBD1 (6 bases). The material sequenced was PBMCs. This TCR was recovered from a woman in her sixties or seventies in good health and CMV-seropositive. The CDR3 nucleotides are TGTGCCACAACACAGGGCCCAAACACTGAAGCTTTCTTT. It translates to CATTQGPNTEAFF.